Each of the 8 T cell receptor beta chains below was sequenced from the same sample in a study of response to subunit inactivated influenza vaccine. One entry per CDR3 protein, called by TCRdb with MiXCR from the RT-PCR reads. The table records around 520,000 distinct CDR3 sequences, about 25% of them present only once. Specimen: CD4+ T cells sorted from PBMCs, collected about 5 days after vaccination. The receptor source for this set is a middle-aged man who received an inactivated influenza vaccine.

V gene TRBV25-1 combines with J gene TRBJ2-7, with D hard to call. The CDR3 is made up of 15 amino acids. The ends were cut back, 5 bases at V and 4 bases at J, with 18 bases in the middle. Germline-derived CDR1 and CDR2 are MGHDK and SYGVNS. This chain's CDR3 is CASSRALPAPYEQYF. DNA for the CDR3: TGTGCCAGCAGTCGTGCCCTGCCGGCACCATACGAGCAGTACTTC.

This clonotype occurred a few times. This chain connects TRBV20-1 to TRBJ2-7, with a possible D match to TRBD1 (7 bases). Per the germline V gene, CDR1 is DFQATT and CDR2 is SNEGSKA (reference sequence). The CDR3 consists of 14 residues. The V end was cut by 2 bases, the J end by 1 base, with 12 bases between. The CDR3 here is CSARSQGGSYEQYF. Written as DNA, the CDR3 is TGCAGTGCTAGAAGCCAGGGGGGTTCCTACGAGCAGTACTTC.

This clonotype was seen only a few times. The chain links TRBV18 to TRBJ1-5, with a tentative D call TRBD1 (6 bases). The CDR3 is made up of 15 amino acids. Germline V gives CDR1 KGHSH, CDR2 LQKENI. Trimming pared 2 bases from V and 6 bases from J, leaving 14 bases between. This CDR3 is CASSPETGFLQPQHF. CDR3 bases: TGTGCCAGCTCACCAGAAACAGGGTTCCTTCAGCCCCAGCATTTT.

The gene calls are TRBV9 and TRBJ1-6; no clear D. Germline CDR1 and CDR2: SGDLS and YYNGEE. The ends were cut back, 3 bases at V and 10 bases at J, with 23 bases in the middle. The CDR3 spans 17 residues. CDR3: CASSALSWAGTRSPLHF. The CDR3 DNA is TGTGCCAGCAGCGCCCTCAGTTGGGCAGGAACGAGGTCACCCCTCCACTTT.

Ten or more counts support this clonotype. This chain connects TRBV7-9 to TRBJ2-7; 8 nucleotides agree with TRBD2. Trimming took 2 bases from V and 2 from J; bases not matched to a gene: 2. CDR3 length: 14 amino acids. Looked up from germline, CDR1 is SEHNR and CDR2 is FQNEAQ (reference sequence). DNA of the CDR3: TGTGCCAGCAGCTTACTAGCGGGTACCTACGAGCAGTACTTC. Translating gives CASSLLAGTYEQYF. Variable domain in full (rest from reference TRBV7-9 and TRBJ2-7): DTGVSQNPRHKITKRGQNVTFRCDPISEHNRLYWYRQTLGQGPEFLTYFQNEAQLEKSRLLSDRFSAERPKGSFSTLEIQRTEQGDSAMYLCASSLLAGTYEQYFGPGTRLTVT.

The chain couples TRBV3-1 to TRBJ2-3; D may be TRBD2 (5 bases). The CDR3 is 14 amino acids. Germline CDR1 reads LGHDT; CDR2 reads YNNKEL (reference sequence). V was trimmed by 1 base and J by 3 bases, leaving 8 bases between them. CDR3 bases: TGTGCCAGCAGCCAAGCGCCGGGGACAGATACGCAGTATTTT. Translation: CASSQAPGTDTQYF.

The V and J genes are TRBV18 and TRBJ2-7; D might be TRBD1 (6 bases). Germline CDR1 KGHSH, CDR2 LQKENI. The CDR3 has 16 residues. V lost 2 bases, J lost 4 bases, and 18 bases lay in between. The CDR3 DNA reads as TGTGCCAGCTCACCAACATCATGGCAGGGGAAGTACGAGCAGTACTTC. Amino acid sequence: CASSPTSWQGKYEQYF. Together with reference TRBV18 and TRBJ2-7, the CDR3 gives the full variable domain: NAGVMQNPRHLVRRRGQEARLRCSPMKGHSHVYWYRQLPEEGLKFMVYLQKENIIDESGMPKERFSAEFPKEGPSILRIQQVVRGDSAAYFCASSPTSWQGKYEQYFGPGTRLTVT.

This clonotype has ten or more counts. This chain joins TRBV6-1 and TRBJ2-7; D unresolved. Looked up from germline, CDR1 is MNHNS and CDR2 is SASEGT. The CDR3 sequence is 14 residues long. Trimming shortened V by 5 bases and J by 3 bases, and 14 bases separated the two germline ends. The CDR3 nucleotides are TGTGCCAGCAGTACCCCCTCCACTGGCTACGAGCAGTACTTC. This sequence encodes CASSTPSTGYEQYF.